This T cell receptor (beta chain) was sequenced during a study of siplizumab effects on memory and regulatory T cells. General study findings and limits: Whether proliferating Tregs in siplizumab cultures suppress was not functionally confirmed.

Assays examined 95,000 to 100,000 TCR templates per sample. Assay: immunoSEQ multiplex PCR; the TCRdb copy retains only in-frame clones and omits some. Counted here are 100,000 or so clones, around nine tenths occurring once; the ten biggest clones make up around 12%. In regard to this clone: Its antigen is not identified.

This TCR derives from a human donor in good health. The sequencing sample was made of non-Treg CD4+ T cells sorted from blood.

DNA of the CDR3: TGTGCCAGCAGCCCTAGGGAGACCCAGTACTTC. Amino acids: CASSPRETQYF. This sequence joins TRBV7-9 and TRBJ2-5; no clear D. This CDR3 has 11 residues. Germline lookup yields CDR1 SEHNR and CDR2 FQNEAQ (reference sequence). V shed 5 bases and J shed 5 bases, with 6 bases lying between them.